This T cell receptor (beta chain) was recovered during a study of control samples from healthy donors and cancer patients. This CDR3 spans 14 amino acids. Trimming stripped 2 bases from V and 1 base from J, with 8 bases between. In germline, CDR1 is MNHEY, CDR2 SMNVEV (reference sequence). This clone has a single count. The table came from immunoSEQ multiplex PCR; TCRdb's copy has only in-frame clones and leaves some out. This table holds 20,000 to 25,000 clones, around 85% found once. Sample: PBMCs. The TCR was taken from a man aged 55 to 70 with head and neck cancer. This sequence joins TRBV27 and TRBJ1-1; D uncertain. The CDR3 sequence is CASSLMATNTEAFF. CDR3 DNA sequence: TGTGCCAGCAGTTTAATGGCAACGAACACTGAAGCTTTCTTT.